The clone carrying this TCR beta chain has a single count. Its antigen is undetermined. This sample was included in a study of OX40 agonist ivuxolimab in advanced cancers. Whole-study context: Ivuxolimab, an antibody acting as an agonist of OX40 (CD134), was used to treat patients. Patients with hepatocellular carcinoma, melanoma, renal cell or head and neck cancer made up the dose-escalation patients. Patients were roughly 83% male with ages roughly 20 to 85, mean around 58.

The length of the CDR3 is 15 residues. From germline, CDR1 is MNHNS and CDR2 SASEGT. V lost 1 base to trimming and J lost 5 bases; unmatched junction nucleotides: 5. Measured with immunoSEQ multiplex PCR; TCRdb has only the in-frame clones, and not every one. The sample consists of about 18,000 clones, 60% to 80% of them appearing once. Study-wide results and caveats: There were also nonresponders showing low normalized T-cell clonal expansion.

The source material was CD4+ or CD8+ T cells sorted from blood, sampled in a trial of the OX40 agonist ivuxolimab. The V and J genes are TRBV6-1 and TRBJ2-5, with 9 nucleotides matching TRBD2. The receptor's source is an adult with an advanced solid tumor such as melanoma, head and neck, liver or kidney cancer. CDR3 nucleotide sequence: TGTGCCAGCAGTGAAGTAGCGGGAGATGCGGAGACCCAGTACTTC. Amino acid sequence: CASSEVAGDAETQYF.